This TCR beta chain originates from a study of blood T cell repertoires in COVID-19. Original analysis: Amplifying reference gene primers gave estimates of nucleated cell counts. TCRdb keeps only in-frame clones here, not all; method: immunoSEQ multiplex PCR. For V, J and clone size, that table is used; D and trimming come from the DNA. The table records 150,000 to 200,000 clones, around nine tenths of them present only once. The sample taken for sequencing was peripheral blood. This TCR derives from a man in his 70s with acute or convalescent COVID-19.

CDR3 protein: CASSFGGNYNEQFF. CDR3 coding DNA: TGTGCCAGCAGCTTCGGCGGGAACTACAATGAGCAGTTCTTC. The chain is built from TRBV11-3 and TRBJ2-1, with D possibly matching TRBD2 (6 bases). Germline V gene lookup returns CDR1 SGHNT and CDR2 YENEEA. The germline V and J ends were trimmed by 3 bases and 3 bases, with 9 bases remaining between them. The CDR3 consists of 14 residues.